The 3 T cell receptor beta chains below all came from one sample that was sequenced in a study of shared clonotypes between healthy human individuals. Sequencing used immunoSEQ multiplex PCR; TCRdb keeps in-frame clones, though not all of them. Counted here are around 700,000 clones, roughly 70% occurring once; the ten biggest clones make up under 2%. Material for sequencing was memory CD4+ T cells sorted from blood. The subset here: CD45RA-negative fraction. The receptors were sampled from a woman aged 30 to 39 in good health.

The rearrangement joins TRBV30 to TRBJ2-7; TRBD2 might be the D (7 bases). The germline V gene encodes CDR1 GTSNPN and CDR2 SVGIG (reference sequence). CDR3 length: 14 amino acids. Trimming took off 5 bases at V and 6 bases at J, with 20 bases between the two ends. The CDR3 sequence is CAWGRGAYYSEQYF. DNA of the CDR3: TGTGCCTGGGGCCGGGGGGCCTATTATTCCGAGCAGTACTTC.

The chain employs TRBV7-2 and TRBJ1-1; D unclear. Looked up from germline, CDR1 is SGHTA and CDR2 is FQGNSA. This CDR3 spans 12 amino acids. Trimming removed 3 bases from V and 6 bases from J, with 8 bases in between. The CDR3 loop is CASSFRVAEAFF. In nucleotides, the CDR3 is TGTGCCAGCAGCTTCCGAGTCGCTGAAGCTTTCTTT.

The rearrangement joins TRBV19 to TRBJ2-7, with 9 bases fitting TRBD2. The V segment lost 3 bases and the J segment 3 bases; nucleotides outside the gene matches: 6. Germline V gene lookup returns CDR1 LNHDA and CDR2 SQIVND (reference sequence). The CDR3 consists of 15 residues. This chain's CDR3 is CASSMTSGGYYEQYF. The CDR3 coding sequence is TGTGCCAGTAGTATGACTAGCGGAGGCTACTACGAGCAGTACTTC. The entire variable domain, with the rest obtained from reference TRBV19 and TRBJ2-7, is as follows: DGGITQSPKYLFRKEGQNVTLSCEQNLNHDAMYWYRQDPGQGLRLIYYSQIVNDFQKGDIAEGYSVSREKKESFPLTVTSAQKNPTAFYLCASSMTSGGYYEQYFGPGTRLTVT.